Here is one T cell receptor (beta chain) with its context. What it binds is unknown. This sample was included in a study of chemoradiotherapy in HPV16-positive cancers. Study-wide results and caveats: During treatment, candidate HPV-specific clones and E7-related motifs expanded in tumor. For HPV16-positive patients, expanding HPV-responsive T cells associated with longer recurrence-free survival.

Trimming cost V 9 bases and J 7 bases, with 15 bases left between them. This CDR3 spans 12 amino acids. The germline V gene encodes CDR1 ENHRY and CDR2 SYGVKD. Only in-frame clones appear in the TCRdb table, and some are missing; sequencing was by immunoSEQ multiplex PCR. Among some 30,000 clones, about 82% were seen once, and the ten largest hold around 4%. Over chemoradiotherapy, repertoires were sampled more than once. The chain carries TRBV10-3 and TRBJ1-1; a possible D gene is TRBD1 (5 bases). The sample in question was blood, obtained from a patient who underwent chemoradiotherapy. The clonotype comes from a human donor with HPV-associated anogenital cancer. The CDR3 protein is CAIGAASFEAFF. DNA of the CDR3: TGTGCCATAGGGGCAGCTTCGTTTGAAGCTTTCTTT.